Shown below are 10 T cell receptor beta chains from a single sample sequenced in a study of T cell responses to AZD1222 COVID-19 vaccine. Assay used: immunoSEQ multiplex PCR; TCRdb lists only in-frame clones, some missing. The table includes some 130,000 clones, roughly 90% detected once. The material sequenced was peripheral blood, taken on day 0 of AZD1222 vaccination. The receptors were sampled from an adult in good health.

For the CDR3, the DNA is TGTGCCAGCTCACCTTATAACCAGGGAAGCTCCTACAATGAGCAGTTCTTC. Protein product: CASSPYNQGSSYNEQFF. The chain joins TRBV18 to TRBJ2-1; the D gene is possibly TRBD1 (5 bases). This CDR3 region has 17 residues. Germline CDR1 is KGHSH and CDR2 is LQKENI. V was cut by 3 bases and J by 0 bases, with 15 bases left in between. Complete variable domain (other parts from reference TRBV18 and TRBJ2-1): NAGVMQNPRHLVRRRGQEARLRCSPMKGHSHVYWYRQLPEEGLKFMVYLQKENIIDESGMPKERFSAEFPKEGPSILRIQQVVRGDSAAYFCASSPYNQGSSYNEQFFGPGTRLTVL.

The chain has TRBV28 and TRBJ2-1, with 9 positions matching TRBD2. Germline CDR1 and CDR2: MDHEN and SYDVKM. V lost 4 bases and J lost 2; bases outside the gene matches: 3. CDR3 length equals 15 residues. CDR3 sequence reads: CASSSLAGTYNEQFF. CDR3 nucleotide sequence: TGTGCCAGCAGTTCCCTAGCGGGAACCTACAATGAGCAGTTCTTC.

The chain joins TRBV11-3 to TRBJ2-2; TRBD1 agrees at 8 bases. The germline V gene encodes CDR1 SGHNT and CDR2 YENEEA. The ends lost 5 bases at V and 1 base at J; junction bases unmatched: 0. This CDR3 has 14 amino acids. CDR3 bases: TGTGCCAGCAGCGGACAGGGGAACACCGGGGAGCTGTTTTTT. Its protein product is CASSGQGNTGELFF.

The chain carries TRBV5-8 and TRBJ1-5, with 7 bases identical to TRBD1. J was trimmed by 9 bases and V by 4 bases; bases with no gene match: 13. Germline CDR1 reads SGHTS; CDR2 reads YDEGEE. The CDR3 sequence is 15 residues long. Written as DNA, the CDR3 is TGTGCCAGCAGCCTCCCAGGAGGGGGCGGGCGGCCCCAGCATTTT. Encoded protein: CASSLPGGGGRPQHF.

V usage is TRBV3-1 (or the pseudogene TRBV3-2) and J usage is TRBJ2-5, with D possibly matching TRBD1 (6 bases). The CDR3 spans 16 residues. Trimming removed 0 bases at V and 5 bases at J, with 16 bases between. CDR1 and CDR2 (germline): LGHDT, YNNKEL (reference sequence). In DNA form, the CDR3 reads TGTGCCAGCAGCCAAGACGATGCCCAGGGGTGGGAGACCCAGTACTTC. Amino acid sequence: CASSQDDAQGWETQYF.

V gene TRBV3-1 (or the pseudogene TRBV3-2) combines with J gene TRBJ1-4; no reliable D call. The CDR3 consists of 12 residues. V was pared by 4 bases and J by 4 bases, with 4 bases between. CDR1 LGHDT and CDR2 YNNKEL come from the germline V gene (reference sequence). This CDR3 is CASSLGNEKLFF. The CDR3 DNA reads as TGTGCCAGCAGCCTTGGTAATGAAAAACTGTTTTTT.

V usage is TRBV7-3 and J usage is TRBJ1-5; D call uncertain. Germline values: CDR1 SGHTA, CDR2 FQGTGA. The germline V and J ends were trimmed by 1 base and 1 base, with 5 bases remaining between them. The CDR3 has 14 amino acids. The CDR3 nucleotides read TGTGCCAGCAGCTTAAGCCCAAGCAATCAGCCCCAGCATTTT. Its protein product is CASSLSPSNQPQHF.

J is TRBJ1-4 and V is TRBV6-5, with TRBD1 as a possible D gene (5 bases). With 0 bases removed from V and 7 bases from J, the gap between germline ends came to 15 bases. The CDR3 is 16 amino acids. Per germline, CDR1 MNHEY and CDR2 SVGAGI. CDR3 amino acids: CASSYSPGVRSEKLFF. DNA of the CDR3: TGTGCCAGCAGTTACTCTCCGGGGGTGAGGAGTGAAAAACTGTTTTTT.

The V gene is TRBV6-1, the J gene TRBJ1-1; no clear D gene. The CDR3 sequence is 14 residues long. CDR1 is MNHNS, CDR2 SASEGT, per germline. Trimming stripped 0 bases from V and 5 bases from J, with 10 bases between. The CDR3 DNA sequence: TGTGCCAGCAGTGAAGCGCCATGGGGAACTGAAGCTTTCTTT. This translates into CASSEAPWGTEAFF.

The chain links TRBV12-5 to TRBJ1-6; TRBD1 aligns across 8 bases. The CDR3 consists of 16 residues. Per germline, CDR1 LGHNT and CDR2 FRNRAP. The V and J ends lost 1 base and 10 bases, in that order; junction bases with no gene match: 9. CDR3 DNA: TGTGCTAGTGGTTTGGCCCCGACAGGGGTTTACTCACCCCTCCACTTT. It yields the protein CASGLAPTGVYSPLHF.